One sample yielded the 32 T cell receptor beta chains listed below, sequenced in a study of T-cell memory formation after mild COVID-19. TCRdb independently ran MiXCR on the 5' RACE reads; one entry per CDR3 protein. The repertoire consists of some 490,000 distinct CDR3 sequences, with 15% to 20% occurring once and the leading ten covering approximately 13%. The sample consisted of PBMCs or a T cell subset sorted from them (not recorded which). The receptors shown here come from an adult woman who had mild COVID-19 (a few samples of this study predate the infection). Cell type and time point are not known.

This clonotype was picked up many times. The gene calls are TRBV7-3 and TRBJ2-1; D not certain. CDR3 size: 13 residues. With 0 bases removed from V and 4 bases from J, the gap between germline ends came to 4 bases. Germline V gene data show CDR1 as SGHTA and CDR2 as FQGTGA. The CDR3 bases are TGTGCCAGCAGCTTAACTGTGTACAATGAGCAGTTCTTC. Its translation is CASSLTVYNEQFF.

There are a few counts of this clonotype. The chain combines TRBV12-3 or TRBV12-4 with TRBJ2-1; D is possibly TRBD1 or TRBD2 (6 bases each). The CDR3 is 15 amino acids. The V end lost 5 bases, the J end lost 7 bases, and 18 bases lay between the germline ends. The CDR3, as DNA: TGTGCCAGCAGTCAACGACAGGTCGGGGGAAATGAGCAGTTCTTC. Translation: CASSQRQVGGNEQFF.

Turning to this clonotype: The germline gene is not matched at one end of the junction; a read error may be the cause. The CDR3 loop is CASSLMQERAIHF. CDR3 sequence (DNA): TGTGCCAGCAGTCTCATGCAAGAGAGGGCCATTCACTTC. This chain uses TRBV2 with TRBJ2-7; tentatively, D is TRBD2 (5 bases). Germline V gives CDR1 SNHLY, CDR2 FYNNEI. The CDR3 contains 13 residues.

This clonotype was seen more than once but under ten times. The rearrangement uses TRBV7-9 and TRBJ2-3; 10 bases agree with TRBD2. The junction had 6 bases not matched to a gene; V was cut back by 10 bases and J by 2 bases. Germline V gives CDR1 SEHNR, CDR2 FQNEAQ (reference sequence). The CDR3 totals 14 residues. The CDR3 sequence: CAILSGRYTDTQYF. The CDR3 DNA follows: TGTGCCATCCTTAGCGGGAGGTACACAGATACGCAGTATTTT.

J is TRBJ2-2 and V is TRBV7-2, with D tentatively TRBD2 (7 bases). The V gene's germline CDR1 is SGHTA and CDR2 FQGNSA. The V and J ends lost 0 bases and 0 bases respectively, with 11 bases between them. The CDR3 is 17 amino acids. This CDR3 is CASSLALGGPNTGELFF. CDR3 sequence (DNA): TGTGCCAGCAGCTTAGCGCTGGGGGGGCCGAACACCGGGGAGCTGTTTTTT.

This clonotype has a count of ten or more. The V gene is TRBV27, the J gene TRBJ1-5, with 7 bases aligning to TRBD1. CDR3 length: 14 residues. CDR1 and CDR2 from the germline V gene are MNHEY and SMNVEV (reference sequence). Trimming cost V 6 bases and J 2 bases; bases outside gene matches: 4. CDR3 nucleotides: TGTGCCAGCAGCTTCGGACAGGGCAATCAGCCCCAGCATTTT. This gives the protein CASSFGQGNQPQHF.

The CDR3 here is CSGTGGSKQYF. The CDR3 DNA follows: TGCAGCGGGACAGGGGGTTCCAAGCAGTACTTC. V gene TRBV29-1 combines with J gene TRBJ2-7; 10 bases align to TRBD1. V lost 7 bases to trimming and J lost 8 bases; unmatched junction nucleotides: 5. This CDR3 has 11 residues. Germline V gene sequence: CDR1 SQVTM, CDR2 ANQGSEA.

This rearrangement joins TRBV20-1 to TRBJ1-5; D uncertain. V gave up 0 bases and J gave up 1 base, with 7 bases separating them. The CDR3 is made up of 14 amino acids. Germline V lookup: CDR1 DFQATT, CDR2 SNEGSKA (reference sequence). CDR3 bases: TGCAGTGCTAGAGATTATCCAAGCAATCAGCCCCAGCATTTT. It encodes CSARDYPSNQPQHF.

This chain joins TRBV29-1 and TRBJ1-2, with D possibly matching TRBD1 (6 bases). Trimming pared 4 bases from V and 0 bases from J, leaving 21 bases between. Germline CDR1 is SQVTM and CDR2 is ANQGSEA. The CDR3 is 17 amino acids. Here the CDR3 DNA reads TGCAGCGTTGGGAATGGGGGGCATCCTGCCGCTAACTATGGCTACACCTTC. Its translation: CSVGNGGHPAANYGYTF.

This clonotype appeared a few times. V and J are TRBV9 and TRBJ2-1, with D perhaps TRBD1 or TRBD2 (5 bases each). This CDR3 region has 17 residues. V dropped 0 bases and J dropped 1 base, with 14 bases sitting between them. From germline, CDR1 is SGDLS and CDR2 YYNGEE. CDR3 residues: CASSVELRGPSYNEQFF. CDR3 in DNA: TGTGCCAGCAGCGTAGAATTGAGGGGCCCTTCCTACAATGAGCAGTTCTTC.

This clonotype has a handful of counts. As DNA, the CDR3 is TGTGCCAGCAGCCTAGTCCCGGACCGCTACGAGCAGTACTTC. It encodes CASSLVPDRYEQYF. The V call is TRBV7-8, the J call TRBJ2-7; D is uncertain. The germline V gene encodes CDR1 SGHVS and CDR2 FQNEAQ. This CDR3 contains 14 residues. Trimming took off 5 bases at V and 3 bases at J, with 14 bases between the two ends. Full variable domain (rest looked up from reference TRBV7-8 and TRBJ2-7): GAGVSQSPRYKVAKRGQDVALRCDPISGHVSLFWYQQALGQGPEFLTYFQNEAQLDKSGLPSDRFFAERPEGSVSTLKIQRTQQEDSAVYLCASSLVPDRYEQYFGPGTRLTVT.

J is TRBJ2-1 and V is TRBV5-4; TRBD2 agrees at 9 bases. Germline V gene lookup returns CDR1 SGHNT and CDR2 YYREEE (reference sequence). Germline trimming cut 1 base from V and 5 bases from J; bases unmatched to any gene: 1. This CDR3 is built from 14 residues. As DNA, the CDR3 is TGTGCCAGCAGCTTGATAGCGGGGGACAATGAGCAGTTCTTC. This encodes CASSLIAGDNEQFF.

The chain recombines TRBV9 with TRBJ2-3, with 7 bases that match TRBD2. Germline assignment: CDR1 SGDLS and CDR2 YYNGEE. J lost 3 bases, V lost 7 bases, and 11 bases had no gene match. The CDR3 is 15 residues long. The CDR3 sequence is CASSTGGTVTDTQYF. The CDR3 nucleotides are TGTGCCAGCTCCACCGGGGGGACGGTGACAGATACGCAGTATTTT.

This clonotype was picked up a small number of times. The chain employs TRBV2 and TRBJ2-1, with D perhaps TRBD2 (6 bases). The V gene lost 6 bases and the J gene lost 7 bases, with 16 bases spanning the gap. CDR3 length: 14 amino acids. Germline-derived CDR1 and CDR2 are SNHLY and FYNNEI. The DNA of the CDR3 is TGTGCCAGCAGATTAGCGGTCGGTGCGAATGAGCAGTTCTTC. Protein sequence: CASRLAVGANEQFF. The full variable domain, completed using reference TRBV2 and TRBJ2-1, is EPEVTQTPSHQVTQMGQEVILRCVPISNHLYFYWYRQILGQKVEFLVSFYNNEISEKSEIFDDQFSVERPDGSNFTLKIRSTKLEDSAMYFCASRLAVGANEQFFGPGTRLTVL.

This clonotype was counted only a few times. The chain links TRBV5-1 to TRBJ2-1; a weak D match, TRBD2 (5 bases). The V gene's germline CDR1 is SGHRS and CDR2 YFSETQ. CDR3 length equals 16 residues. V was clipped by 0 bases and J by 0 bases, with 10 bases between them. CDR3 DNA sequence: TGCGCCAGCAGCTTGGGGGCCGGGGTCTCCTACAATGAGCAGTTCTTC. Its protein is CASSLGAGVSYNEQFF.

The CDR3 coding sequence is TGCAGCGTTGAAACCGGGACAGGGGTCTCCTACGAGCAGTACTTC. It specifies CSVETGTGVSYEQYF. The V and J genes are TRBV29-1 and TRBJ2-7; 10 positions agree with TRBD1. The CDR3 extends over 15 amino acids. V shed 2 bases, J shed 0 bases, and the junction held 4 bases outside the gene matches. CDR1 and CDR2 (germline): SQVTM, ANQGSEA.

This clonotype appeared many times. V usage is TRBV10-3 and J usage is TRBJ2-2; unclear D gene. V was cut by 5 bases and J by 0 bases, with 10 bases left in between. The germline CDR1 and CDR2 sequences are ENHRY and SYGVKD. This CDR3 has 15 residues. The DNA of the CDR3 is TGTGCCATCAGTTCCTGGGTTCCGAACACCGGGGAGCTGTTTTTT. Protein product: CAISSWVPNTGELFF.

The chain employs TRBV19 and TRBJ2-2; 9 bases fit TRBD1. J gave up 6 bases and V 3 bases, and 8 bases lay outside the gene matches. The CDR3 covers 16 residues. Germline CDR1 is LNHDA and CDR2 is SQIVND (reference sequence). The CDR3: CASSITGTGSPGELFF. In DNA form, the CDR3 reads TGTGCCAGTAGTATCACCGGGACAGGGTCCCCCGGGGAGCTGTTTTTT.

This clonotype has a count of ten or more. The chain has TRBV12-3 or TRBV12-4 and TRBJ2-3; D possibly uses TRBD1 or TRBD2 (6 bases each). The CDR3 extends over 15 amino acids. The V and J ends lost 6 bases and 5 bases respectively, with 18 bases between them. CDR3 DNA sequence: TGTGCCAGCAGCTTAACTGGGGGGCAAGGAGATACGCAGTATTTT. Translation gives CASSLTGGQGDTQYF.

The chain joins TRBV27 to TRBJ2-7; TRBD1 matches at 9 bases. The CDR3 covers 16 residues. The trim removed 4 bases at V and 0 bases at J, leaving 7 bases unmatched. Per the germline V gene, CDR1 is MNHEY and CDR2 is SMNVEV (reference sequence). In DNA, the CDR3 is TGTGCCAGCAGTTCCGTCCGGGACAGGGCCTCCTACGAGCAGTACTTC. Residues: CASSSVRDRASYEQYF.

V gene TRBV5-6 combines with J gene TRBJ2-1; 9 nucleotides align to TRBD1. Unmatched junction bases numbered 14, after V lost 3 bases and J lost 7 bases. The CDR3 is 17 residues long. Germline loops: CDR1 SGHDT, CDR2 YYEEEE. Written as DNA, the CDR3 is TGTGCCAGCAGCTCCACCTCCGGGACAGGGTCGTTGAATGAGCAGTTCTTC. Its translation is CASSSTSGTGSLNEQFF. Variable domain in full (rest from reference TRBV5-6 and TRBJ2-1): DAGVTQSPTHLIKTRGQQVTLRCSPKSGHDTVSWYQQALGQGPQFIFQYYEEEERQRGNFPDRFSGHQFPNYSSELNVNALLLGDSALYLCASSSTSGTGSLNEQFFGPGTRLTVL.

The V call is TRBV12-3 or TRBV12-4, the J call TRBJ1-1; a possible D gene is TRBD1 (6 bases). V gave up 6 bases and J gave up 6 bases, with 17 bases separating them. This CDR3 spans 14 amino acids. The CDR3 protein is CASSSQGLGAEAFF. CDR3 DNA sequence: TGTGCCAGCAGCTCACAGGGTTTGGGGGCTGAAGCTTTCTTT.

This clonotype was seen more than once but under ten times. The V gene is TRBV11-2, the J gene TRBJ2-1; tentatively, D is TRBD2 (6 bases). V lost 8 bases and J lost 4, with 15 bases in between. CDR3 length equals 14 residues. CDR1 is SGHAT and CDR2 is FQNNGV in the germline V gene. CDR3 region: CASGRAAGYNEQFF. For the CDR3, the DNA is TGTGCCAGCGGTCGGGCCGCGGGGTACAATGAGCAGTTCTTC.

The V and J genes are TRBV5-1 and TRBJ2-5, with 8 nucleotides matching TRBD2. The CDR3 sequence is 16 residues long. V lost 3 bases and J lost 2; bases outside the gene matches: 9. The germline V gene has CDR1 SGHRS and CDR2 YFSETQ. CDR3 DNA: TGCGCCAGCAGCTACAGCGGGGGACTACTACAAGAGACCCAGTACTTC. Translation gives CASSYSGGLLQETQYF.

The chain carries TRBV10-3 and TRBJ1-2, with D possibly being TRBD1 (6 bases). The CDR3 loop spans 12 amino acids. V lost 9 bases and J 2 bases, leaving 10 bases between the germline ends. Per germline, CDR1 ENHRY and CDR2 SYGVKD. CDR3 sequence (DNA): TGTGCCATAACGGACAGCAACTATGGCTACACCTTC. Its translation is CAITDSNYGYTF.

This clonotype was recorded a few times. The chain has TRBV13 and TRBJ2-2; no clear D. CDR3 length: 12 residues. CDR1 and CDR2 from the germline V gene are PRHDT and FYEKMQ (reference sequence). The ends were cut back, 5 bases at V and 6 bases at J, with 7 bases in the middle. CDR3 nucleotide sequence: TGTGCCAGCAGCGAAGTCCCCGGGGAGCTGTTTTTT. Its translation is CASSEVPGELFF.

The V call is TRBV6-5, the J call TRBJ2-7; perhaps TRBD1 as D (6 bases). Trimming pared 8 bases from V and 2 bases from J, leaving 16 bases between. This CDR3 contains 14 residues. Germline V gives CDR1 MNHEY, CDR2 SVGAGI. The CDR3 spells CASSSGHGPYEQYF. As DNA, the CDR3 is TGTGCCAGCTCTTCGGGACATGGCCCCTACGAGCAGTACTTC.

The chain links TRBV12-3 or TRBV12-4 to TRBJ2-2; possible D gene TRBD2, 6 bases. This CDR3 is built from 16 residues. Trimming stripped 0 bases from V and 6 bases from J, with 14 bases between. The CDR3 is CASSLAPGGSAGELFF. CDR3 DNA sequence: TGTGCCAGCAGTTTAGCCCCCGGGGGTAGCGCCGGGGAGCTGTTTTTT.

The chain is built from TRBV21-1 and TRBJ2-2. TRBV21-1 is a pseudogene. The CDR3 totals 14 residues. The CDR3 DNA is TGTGCCAGCAGCAAAGAACCACACACCGGGGAGCTGTTTTTT. As protein: CASSKEPHTGELFF.

The rearrangement links TRBV24-1 to TRBJ1-1; D gene uncertain. Deletions cut 7 bases from V and 2 bases from J, with 10 bases between. Looked up from germline, CDR1 is KGHDR and CDR2 is SFDVKD. This CDR3 comprises 13 residues. The CDR3 is CATRERFNTEAFF. The CDR3 DNA is TGTGCCACCAGGGAAAGATTTAACACTGAAGCTTTCTTT.

This clonotype was counted between two and nine times. This rearrangement joins TRBV7-6 to TRBJ2-5; D is perhaps TRBD1 or TRBD2 (5 bases each). Trimming pared 4 bases from V and 3 bases from J, leaving 9 bases between. The CDR3 sequence is 13 residues long. Germline CDR1 reads SGHVS; CDR2 reads FNYEAQ. CDR3 sequence reads: CASSYLGEETQYF. CDR3 DNA sequence: TGTGCCAGCAGCTATCTGGGGGAAGAGACCCAGTACTTC.

In this sample, this clonotype turned up a few times. The J gene is TRBJ1-4, the V gene TRBV6-6; 10 bases are a match to TRBD1. Trimming took 4 bases from V and 7 from J; bases not matched to a gene: 6. The CDR3 covers 15 residues. The germline V gene has CDR1 MNHNY and CDR2 SVGAGI (reference sequence). CDR3: CASSFATGGFEKLFF. Here the CDR3 DNA reads TGTGCCAGCAGTTTCGCGACAGGGGGCTTTGAAAAACTGTTTTTT.